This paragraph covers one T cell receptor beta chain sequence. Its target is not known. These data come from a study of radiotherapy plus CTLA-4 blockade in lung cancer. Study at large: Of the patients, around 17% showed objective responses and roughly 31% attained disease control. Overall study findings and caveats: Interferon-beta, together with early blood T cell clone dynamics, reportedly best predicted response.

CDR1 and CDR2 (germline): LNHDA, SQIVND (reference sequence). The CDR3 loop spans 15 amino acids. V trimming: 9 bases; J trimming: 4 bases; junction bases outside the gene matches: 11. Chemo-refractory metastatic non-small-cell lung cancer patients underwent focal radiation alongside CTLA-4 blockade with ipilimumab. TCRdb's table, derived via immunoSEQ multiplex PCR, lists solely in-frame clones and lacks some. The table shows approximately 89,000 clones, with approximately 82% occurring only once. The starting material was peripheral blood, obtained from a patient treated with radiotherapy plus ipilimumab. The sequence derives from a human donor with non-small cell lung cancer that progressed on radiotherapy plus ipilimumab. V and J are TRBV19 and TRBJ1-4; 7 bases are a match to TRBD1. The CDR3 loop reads CASSPQTGFNEKLFF. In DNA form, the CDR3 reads TGTGCCAGCAGTCCCCAGACAGGGTTTAATGAAAAACTGTTTTTT. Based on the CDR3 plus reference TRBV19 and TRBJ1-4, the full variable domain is DGGITQSPKYLFRKEGQNVTLSCEQNLNHDAMYWYRQDPGQGLRLIYYSQIVNDFQKGDIAEGYSVSREKKESFPLTVTSAQKNPTAFYLCASSPQTGFNEKLFFGSGTQLSVL.